This T cell receptor (beta chain) derives from a study of T cell changes during pregnancy in multiple sclerosis. Trimming took 6 bases from V and 4 from J, leaving 14 bases between them. From germline, CDR1 is MNHEY and CDR2 SMNVEV (reference sequence). The CDR3 totals 14 residues. Repertoires were generated with immunoSEQ multiplex PCR, while TCRdb's copy carries only in-frame clones and drops some. Of 35,000 to 45,000 clones detected, more than 85% appear once; the ten largest clones hold 13%. The chain is built from TRBV27 and TRBJ2-3, with a weak D call TRBD2 (5 bases). The origin of this receptor is a female donor with multiple sclerosis, enrolled in a pregnancy study. This sample comprised CD8+ T cells from peripheral blood mononuclear cells, obtained in the first trimester of pregnancy. CDR3 sequence: CASRFTAGADTQYF. CDR3 DNA sequence: TGTGCCAGCAGATTTACGGCGGGCGCAGATACGCAGTATTTT.